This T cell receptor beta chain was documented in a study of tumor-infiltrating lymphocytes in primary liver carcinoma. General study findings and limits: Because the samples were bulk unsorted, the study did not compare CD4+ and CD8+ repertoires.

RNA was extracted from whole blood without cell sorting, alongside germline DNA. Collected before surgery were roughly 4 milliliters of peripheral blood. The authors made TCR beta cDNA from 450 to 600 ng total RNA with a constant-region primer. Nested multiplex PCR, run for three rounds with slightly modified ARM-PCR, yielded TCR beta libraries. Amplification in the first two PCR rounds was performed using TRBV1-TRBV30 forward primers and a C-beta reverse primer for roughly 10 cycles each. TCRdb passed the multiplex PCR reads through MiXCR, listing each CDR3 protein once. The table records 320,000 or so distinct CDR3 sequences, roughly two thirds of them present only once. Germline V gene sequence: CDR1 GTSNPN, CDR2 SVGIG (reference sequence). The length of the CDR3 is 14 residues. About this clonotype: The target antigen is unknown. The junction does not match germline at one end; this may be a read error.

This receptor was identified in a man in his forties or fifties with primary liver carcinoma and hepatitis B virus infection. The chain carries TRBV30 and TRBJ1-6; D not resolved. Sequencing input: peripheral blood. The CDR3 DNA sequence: TGTACCTGGGTACCGAGCTCCTATAATTCACCCCTCCACTTT. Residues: CTWVPSSYNSPLHF.